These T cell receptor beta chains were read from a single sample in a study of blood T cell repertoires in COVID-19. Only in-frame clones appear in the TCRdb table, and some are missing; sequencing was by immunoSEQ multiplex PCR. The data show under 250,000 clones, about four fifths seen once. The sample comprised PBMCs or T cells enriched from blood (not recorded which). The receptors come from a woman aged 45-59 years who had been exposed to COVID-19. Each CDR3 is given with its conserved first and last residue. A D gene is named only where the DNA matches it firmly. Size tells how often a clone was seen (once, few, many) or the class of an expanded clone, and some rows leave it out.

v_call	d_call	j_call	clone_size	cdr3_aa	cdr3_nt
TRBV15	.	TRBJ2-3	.	CATSRAGLGTDTQYF	TGTGCCACCAGCAGAGCTGGGCTGGGCACAGATACGCAGTATTTT
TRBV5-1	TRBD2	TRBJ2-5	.	CASSLVAGEETQYF	TGCGCCAGCAGCTTGGTAGCGGGGGAAGAGACCCAGTACTTC
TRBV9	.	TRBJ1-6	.	CASSPPGGPLHF	TGTGCCAGCAGCCCCCCGGGGGGACCCCTCCACTTT
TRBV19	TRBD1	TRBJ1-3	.	CASSMGDRGRNTIYF	TGTGCCAGTAGTATGGGGGACAGAGGGAGAAACACCATATATTTT
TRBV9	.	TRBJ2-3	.	CASSVGQGYTDTQYF	TGTGCCAGCAGCGTAGGTCAGGGCTACACAGATACGCAGTATTTT
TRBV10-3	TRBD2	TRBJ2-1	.	CAISRTSGGGEQFF	TGTGCCATCAGCCGGACTAGCGGGGGGGGTGAGCAGTTCTTC
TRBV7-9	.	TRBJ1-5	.	CASSLDGGSNQPQHF	TGTGCCAGCAGCCTCGACGGGGGAAGCAATCAGCCCCAGCATTTT
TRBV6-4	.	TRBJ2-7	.	CASDCSGERSYEQYF	TGTGCCAGCGACTGTAGCGGCGAGCGCTCCTACGAGCAGTACTTC
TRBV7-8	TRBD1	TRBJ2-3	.	CASSRVGGQGVYSTDTQYF	TGTGCCAGCAGCCGAGTGGGAGGACAGGGGGTCTATAGCACAGATACGCAGTATTTT
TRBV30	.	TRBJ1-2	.	CAWSDRDLGGYTF	TGTGCCTGGAGTGACAGGGACCTGGGGGGCTACACCTTC
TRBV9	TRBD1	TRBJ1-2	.	CASSVLQGAGYTF	TGTGCCAGCAGCGTGTTACAGGGGGCTGGCTACACCTTC
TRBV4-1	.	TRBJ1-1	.	CASSPSEVRTEAFF	TGCGCCAGCAGCCCTTCCGAAGTGCGCACTGAAGCTTTCTTT
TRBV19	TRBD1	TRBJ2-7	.	CASGQGVMQYF	TGTGCCAGCGGACAGGGGGTAATGCAGTACTTC
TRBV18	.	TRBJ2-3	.	CASSPRTTDTQYF	TGTGCCAGCTCACCAAGGACTACAGATACGCAGTATTTT
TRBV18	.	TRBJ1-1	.	CASSPLRRAASNTEAFF	TGTGCCAGCTCACCGCTTCGGCGGGCAGCGTCAAACACTGAAGCTTTCTTT
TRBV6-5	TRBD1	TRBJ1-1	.	CASSSDRVGNTEAFF	TGTGCCAGCAGTTCCGACAGGGTTGGGAACACTGAAGCTTTCTTT
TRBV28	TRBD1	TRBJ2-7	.	CASSLGGTGGTVQYF	TGTGCCAGTAGTTTAGGGGGGACAGGGGGGACGGTGCAGTACTTC
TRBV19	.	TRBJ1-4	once	CASSLQGREKLFF	TGTGCCAGTAGTCTCCAGGGAAGAGAAAAACTGTTTTTT
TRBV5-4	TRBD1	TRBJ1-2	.	CASSTGEDYGYTF	TGTGCCAGCAGCACAGGGGAGGACTATGGCTACACCTTC
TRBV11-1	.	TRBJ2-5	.	CASSNGVGPQYF	TGTGCCAGCAGCAACGGTGTGGGGCCACAGTACTTC
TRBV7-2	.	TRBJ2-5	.	CASSLQPGGETQYF	TGTGCCAGCAGCTTACAACCAGGAGGAGAGACCCAGTACTTC
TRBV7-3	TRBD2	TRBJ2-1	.	CASSSQRTSGGGEQFF	TGTGCCAGCAGCTCCCAGCGGACTAGCGGGGGAGGTGAGCAGTTCTTC
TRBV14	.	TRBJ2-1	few	CASSQDSSGSDEQFF	TGTGCCAGCAGCCAAGATAGTTCAGGTTCGGATGAGCAGTTCTTC
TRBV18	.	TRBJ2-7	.	CASSPRGPGSGNEQYF	TGTGCCAGCTCACCGAGGGGTCCCGGGAGCGGAAACGAGCAGTACTTC
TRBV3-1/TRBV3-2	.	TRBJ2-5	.	CASSQGGATQYF	TGTGCCAGCAGCCAAGGTGGGGCCACCCAGTACTTC
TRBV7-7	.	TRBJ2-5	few	CASSLGSRVGQETQYF	TGTGCCAGCAGCTTAGGGTCCAGGGTAGGGCAAGAGACCCAGTACTTC
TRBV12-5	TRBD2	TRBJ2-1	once	CASGQTSGGAIEQFF	TGTGCTAGTGGTCAAACTAGCGGGGGGGCCATTGAGCAGTTCTTC
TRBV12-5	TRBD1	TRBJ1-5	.	CASGFADRAEKEPQHF	TGTGCTAGTGGTTTCGCGGACAGGGCCGAAAAGGAGCCCCAGCATTTT